This T cell receptor (beta chain) was recovered during a study of CD8+ T cells in alopecia areata (dated 2018 in TCRdb). Context from the whole study: The study used high-throughput TCRbeta sequencing to examine T cell clonal expansion in alopecia areata, in both the C3H/HeJ mouse model and human patients. Human TCRbeta sequencing covered scalp tissue and sorted CD4+ and CD8+ peripheral blood T cells from patchy and totalis/universalis alopecia areata patients and healthy controls. Scalp clonality was compared among normal scalp (n=4), patchy alopecia areata scalp (n=8), and alopecia totalis/universalis scalp (n=8). RNA was obtained with the PAXgene miRNA kit for fixed scalp, the miRNeasy kit for PBMCs, and the RNeasy kit for mouse skin. Amplification of TCRbeta CDR3 regions was done by immunoSEQ multiplex PCR using 35 Vbeta forward primers and 13 Jbeta reverse primers.

This clone showed up just a few times. Its antigen has not been determined. Per-base quality was not reported, and no clone a single base away is much larger than it. PBMCs were isolated by density centrifugation and stained for CD3, CD4 and CD8, after which CD4+ and CD8+ T cells were sorted on a FACSAria. Scalp biopsies and blood samples were obtained from unaffected controls. To prepare the library, the immunoSEQ multiplex PCR assay was applied. RNA was extracted from all samples and reverse transcribed into cDNA as template for TCR sequencing. SuperScript III was used for first-strand cDNA synthesis, primed with a 2:1 mix of oligo-dT and random hexamers. Amplification bias was assessed with a synthetic immune receptor repertoire, and residual bias was removed computationally. The authors' analysis ran thus. Raw reads were preprocessed for error removal, and CDR3 was defined according to IMGT conventions as running from the conserved cysteine to phenylalanine. To get clonality, Shannon entropy was normalized by log2 of the number of productive unique TCRs and the result was subtracted from 1. Scalp TCRbeta sequences were cross-referenced with sorted blood CD4 and CD8 repertoires so that the CD4 or CD8 identity of scalp clones could be inferred. In its TCRdb copy, this immuneACCESS table keeps in-frame sequences only and misses some clones. Where compared with another copy, unresolved V genes explain less than half of these, and the others have no known cause. That table furnishes V, J and clone size, whereas the DNA furnished D and trimming. This sample has 120,000 to 150,000 clones in its table, and around 62% of those were observed once. The ten largest make up just over 35% of the sample.

Taken from cysteine to phenylalanine, the CDR3 has 16 residues. Just the 48-base CDR3 DNA is kept, in frame starting at base 1. V lost 6 bases and J lost 4 bases, and the count of bases not matched to a germline gene is 8. CDR1 and CDR2 are read off the germline V gene (reference sequence) as MNHEY and SMNVEV. Overall study results and their limits: Scalp TCR repertoire analysis is complicated because resident alphabeta T cells in normal human skin are also sequenced, whereas mouse skin is dominated by gammadelta T cells. Shared TCR sequences between patients were less evident than in mice, which may be partly attributable to HLA diversity in the patient population. Lesional scalp, especially in alopecia totalis/universalis, showed higher clonality and more expanded CD8+ clones than normal scalp, suggesting antigenic drive.

This TCR derives from a human donor in good health. The sequenced material came from CD8+ T cells sorted from blood. The V and J segments used are TRBV27 and TRBJ2-7; the central 14 bases match TRBD2. The encoded CDR3 is CASSPWTSGRPYEQYF. The DNA reads as follows: TGTGCCAGCAGCCCCTGGACTAGCGGGAGGCCGTACGAGCAGTACTTC.